This T cell receptor beta chain originates from a study of blood T cells in healthy people across ages. CDR3 length: 16 amino acids. CDR1 is SGHRS, CDR2 YFSETQ, per germline. Trimming took 1 base from V and 1 from J, leaving 9 bases between them. A second PCR, run for about 6 to 11 cycles, used a sample-barcoded 5' primer plus a J-beta primer mix. Each CDR3 protein is one row after TCRdb ran MiXCR on the 5' RACE reads. The table includes about 970,000 distinct CDR3 sequences, approximately 50% detected once. This clonotype originated in a woman aged 60-75 years in good health. V gene TRBV5-1 combines with J gene TRBJ2-6, with TRBD2 as a possible D gene (6 bases). The sample taken for sequencing was blood. The CDR3 bases are TGCGCCAGCAGCTTGAGGAGGGGATCTGGGGCCAACGTCCTGACTTTC. It specifies CASSLRRGSGANVLTF.